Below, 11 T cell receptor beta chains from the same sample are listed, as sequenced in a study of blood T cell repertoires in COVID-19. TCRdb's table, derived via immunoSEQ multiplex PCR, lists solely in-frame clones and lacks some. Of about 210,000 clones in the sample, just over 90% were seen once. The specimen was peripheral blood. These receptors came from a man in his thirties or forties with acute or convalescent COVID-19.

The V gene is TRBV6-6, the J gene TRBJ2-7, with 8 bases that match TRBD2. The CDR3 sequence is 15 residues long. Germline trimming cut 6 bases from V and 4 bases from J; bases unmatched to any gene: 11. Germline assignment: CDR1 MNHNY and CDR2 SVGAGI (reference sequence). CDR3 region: CASSGQGTSVYEQYF. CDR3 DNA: TGTGCCAGCAGCGGACAAGGGACTAGTGTTTACGAGCAGTACTTC.

The CDR3 sequence is CASSRLAGLDEQYF. CDR3 sequence (DNA): TGTGCCAGCAGCCGACTAGCGGGACTTGACGAGCAGTACTTC. The V and J genes are TRBV9 and TRBJ2-7; 11 positions agree with TRBD2. The CDR3 extends over 14 amino acids. Germline V CDR1 and CDR2: SGDLS, YYNGEE. Trimming removed 4 bases from V and 5 bases from J; junction bases left unmatched: 5.

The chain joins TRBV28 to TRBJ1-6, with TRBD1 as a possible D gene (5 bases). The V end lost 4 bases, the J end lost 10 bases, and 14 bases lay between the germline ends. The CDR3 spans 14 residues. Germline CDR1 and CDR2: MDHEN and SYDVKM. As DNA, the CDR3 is TGTGCCAGCAGTTCATCCCTCGGGGGATCACCCCTCCACTTT. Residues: CASSSSLGGSPLHF.

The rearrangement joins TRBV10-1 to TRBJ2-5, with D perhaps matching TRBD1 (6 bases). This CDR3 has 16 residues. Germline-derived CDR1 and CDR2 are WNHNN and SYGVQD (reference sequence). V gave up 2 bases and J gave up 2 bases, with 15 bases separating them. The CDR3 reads CASSERAGVVQETQYF. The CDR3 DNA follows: TGCGCCAGCAGTGAGAGGGCAGGGGTCGTTCAAGAGACCCAGTACTTC.

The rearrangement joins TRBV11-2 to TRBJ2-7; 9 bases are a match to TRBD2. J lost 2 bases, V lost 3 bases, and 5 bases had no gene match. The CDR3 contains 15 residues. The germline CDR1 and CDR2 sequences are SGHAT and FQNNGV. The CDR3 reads CASSFTAGGTYEQYF. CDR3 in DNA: TGTGCCAGCAGCTTTACCGCGGGGGGGACCTACGAGCAGTACTTC.

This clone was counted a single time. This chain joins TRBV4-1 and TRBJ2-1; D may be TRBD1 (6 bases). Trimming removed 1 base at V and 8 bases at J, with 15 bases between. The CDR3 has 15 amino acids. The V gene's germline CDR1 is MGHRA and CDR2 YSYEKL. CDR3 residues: CASSQANTAGDEQFF. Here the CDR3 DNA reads TGCGCCAGCAGCCAAGCGAACACAGCAGGGGATGAGCAGTTCTTC.

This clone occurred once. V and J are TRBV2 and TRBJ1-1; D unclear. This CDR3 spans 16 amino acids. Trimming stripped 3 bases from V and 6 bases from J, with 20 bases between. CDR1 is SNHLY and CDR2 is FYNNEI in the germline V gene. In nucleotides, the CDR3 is TGTGCCAGCAGTGACCCACAGTGGGGAGGTCTCCCTGAAGCTTTCTTT. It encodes CASSDPQWGGLPEAFF.

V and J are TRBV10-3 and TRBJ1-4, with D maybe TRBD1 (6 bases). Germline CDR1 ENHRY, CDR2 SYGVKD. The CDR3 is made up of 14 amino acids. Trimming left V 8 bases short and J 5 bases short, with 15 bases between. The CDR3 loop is CAIAQAQGNEKLFF. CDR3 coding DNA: TGTGCCATCGCGCAAGCACAGGGAAATGAAAAACTGTTTTTT.

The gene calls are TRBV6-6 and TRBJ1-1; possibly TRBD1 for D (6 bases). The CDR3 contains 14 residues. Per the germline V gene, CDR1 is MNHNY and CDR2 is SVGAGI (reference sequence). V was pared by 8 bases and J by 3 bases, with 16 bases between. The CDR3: CASLFRGQDTEAFF. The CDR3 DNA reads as TGTGCCAGCCTTTTCAGGGGCCAGGACACTGAAGCTTTCTTT.

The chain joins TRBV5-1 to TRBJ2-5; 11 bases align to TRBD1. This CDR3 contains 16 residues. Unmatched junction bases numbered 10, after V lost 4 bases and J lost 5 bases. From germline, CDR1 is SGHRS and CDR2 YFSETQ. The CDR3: CASSPNGQGATETQYF. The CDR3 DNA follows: TGCGCCAGCAGCCCCAATGGACAGGGGGCGACTGAGACCCAGTACTTC.

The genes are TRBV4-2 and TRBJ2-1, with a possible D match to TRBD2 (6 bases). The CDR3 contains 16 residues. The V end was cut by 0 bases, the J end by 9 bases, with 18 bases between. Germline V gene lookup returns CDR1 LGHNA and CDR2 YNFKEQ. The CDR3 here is CASSQDGGLSLGEQFF. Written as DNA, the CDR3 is TGTGCCAGCAGCCAAGACGGGGGACTTTCCTTGGGTGAGCAGTTCTTC.